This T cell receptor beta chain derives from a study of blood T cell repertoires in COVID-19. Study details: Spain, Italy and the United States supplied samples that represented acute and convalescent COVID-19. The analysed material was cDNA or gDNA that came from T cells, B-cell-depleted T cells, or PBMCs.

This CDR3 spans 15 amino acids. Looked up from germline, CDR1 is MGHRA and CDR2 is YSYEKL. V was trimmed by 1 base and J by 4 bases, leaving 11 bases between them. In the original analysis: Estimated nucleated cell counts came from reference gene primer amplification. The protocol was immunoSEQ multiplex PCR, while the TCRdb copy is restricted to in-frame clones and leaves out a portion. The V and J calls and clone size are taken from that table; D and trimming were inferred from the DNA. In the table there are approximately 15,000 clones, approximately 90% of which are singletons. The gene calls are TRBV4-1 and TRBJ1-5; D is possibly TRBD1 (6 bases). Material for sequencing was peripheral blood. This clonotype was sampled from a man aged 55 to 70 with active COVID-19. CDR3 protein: CASSQARRGNQPQHF. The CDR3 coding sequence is TGCGCCAGCAGCCAAGCGCGCAGGGGAAATCAGCCCCAGCATTTT.